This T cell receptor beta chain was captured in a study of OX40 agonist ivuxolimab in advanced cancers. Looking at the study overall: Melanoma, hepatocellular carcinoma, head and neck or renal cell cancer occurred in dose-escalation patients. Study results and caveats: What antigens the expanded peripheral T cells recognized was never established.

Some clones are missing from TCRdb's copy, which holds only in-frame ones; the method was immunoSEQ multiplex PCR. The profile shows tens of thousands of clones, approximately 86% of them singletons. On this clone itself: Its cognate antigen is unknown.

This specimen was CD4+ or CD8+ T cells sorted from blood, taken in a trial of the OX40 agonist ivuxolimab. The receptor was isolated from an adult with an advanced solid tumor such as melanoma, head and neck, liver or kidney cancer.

Written as DNA, the CDR3 is TGTGCCACCTTGAGCCGGGGGCGCACTGAAGCTTTCTTT. This encodes CATLSRGRTEAFF. The chain recombines TRBV28 with TRBJ1-1, with a weak D call TRBD1 (6 bases). Germline V gives CDR1 MDHEN, CDR2 SYDVKM. This CDR3 spans 13 amino acids. The V end was cut by 10 bases, the J end by 4 bases, with 16 bases between.